This passage covers 14 T cell receptor beta chains from one sample sequenced in a study of blood T cells in healthy people across ages (dated by TCRdb to between 2014 and 2016). Library construction relied on 5' RACE. This sample was sequenced with an Illumina HiSeq 2500. A second PCR of roughly 6 to 11 cycles was run with a J-beta primer mix and a sample-barcoded 5' primer. TCRdb took the public reads, trimmed them with fastp at Q25, ran MiXCR for clone calling and kept in-frame beta chains. Here each entry gathers all rows of one CDR3 protein and keeps the most common genes and DNA. For this sample the table gives about 1.6 million distinct CDR3 sequences, of which 34% were detected only once. The ten largest account for approximately 11% of the sample. The sequenced material came from blood. Receptor source: a woman aged 25-40 years in good health.

The chain is built from TRBV20-1 and TRBJ1-6; D call uncertain. CDR1 and CDR2 from the germline V gene are DFQATT and SNEGSKA (reference sequence). The CDR3 has 13 amino acids. V was trimmed by 6 bases and J by 8 bases, leaving 14 bases between them. CDR3 nucleotide sequence: TGCAGTGCCATTGCCATCGAGGATTCACCCCTCCACTTT. It codes for CSAIAIEDSPLHF.

A few counts support this clonotype. This chain joins TRBV28 and TRBJ2-7; D unclear. The CDR3 is 14 amino acids. Germline V gene sequence: CDR1 MDHEN, CDR2 SYDVKM. V shed 6 bases and J shed 2 bases, with 14 bases lying between them. This CDR3 is CASSRMGSAYEQYF. CDR3 bases: TGTGCCAGCAGCAGAATGGGGTCCGCCTACGAGCAGTACTTC.

Only a few counts were recorded for this clonotype. The V gene is TRBV20-1, the J gene TRBJ2-1; 11 bases line up with TRBD2. Trimming took 0 bases from V and 8 from J; bases not matched to a gene: 12. Germline V gene sequence: CDR1 DFQATT, CDR2 SNEGSKA (reference sequence). CDR3 length: 17 residues. The CDR3 bases are TGCAGTGCTAGAGATCTCATTAGCGGGAGGGCCGGGGATGAGCAGTTCTTC. Amino acids: CSARDLISGRAGDEQFF.

The chain joins TRBV5-1 to TRBJ2-7; a possible D gene is TRBD2 (5 bases). In germline, CDR1 is SGHRS, CDR2 YFSETQ. The CDR3 loop spans 17 amino acids. The V end was cut by 2 bases, the J end by 1 base, with 19 bases between. The CDR3 coding sequence is TGCGCCAGCAGCTTTTCTGAGGGTATTAAACCTTCCTACGAGCAGTACTTC. Translated: CASSFSEGIKPSYEQYF.

The V call is TRBV10-3, the J call TRBJ2-1; TRBD2 matches 8 bases. With V trimmed by 2 bases and J by 7 bases, 4 bases remained unmatched. CDR3 length: 14 residues. The V gene's germline CDR1 is ENHRY and CDR2 SYGVKD. CDR3 in DNA: TGTGCCATCAGTGAGAGCGGGGGCGGGAATGAGCAGTTCTTC. Its protein product is CAISESGGGNEQFF.

This clonotype has just a few counts. The rearrangement uses TRBV27 and TRBJ2-1; 14 bases are shared with TRBD2. The germline CDR1 and CDR2 sequences are MNHEY and SMNVEV (reference sequence). CDR3 length: 20 residues. V lost 5 bases, J lost 0 bases, and 12 bases stayed unmatched. The CDR3 loop is CASSPIPGLAGESSYNEQFF. In nucleotides, the CDR3 is TGTGCCAGCAGTCCAATTCCGGGACTAGCGGGAGAGAGCTCCTACAATGAGCAGTTCTTC.

There are many counts of this clonotype. The genes are TRBV20-1 and TRBJ1-5; D ambiguous. The CDR3 length is 12 residues. Germline V lookup: CDR1 DFQATT, CDR2 SNEGSKA (reference sequence). CDR3 sequence: CSANPGNQPQHF. The CDR3 DNA is TGCAGCGCCAACCCTGGTAATCAGCCCCAGCATTTT.

The gene calls are TRBV9 and TRBJ2-2; D is possibly TRBD2 (5 bases). This CDR3 comprises 17 residues. With 1 base removed from V and 0 bases from J, the gap between germline ends came to 13 bases. Germline-derived CDR1 and CDR2 are SGDLS and YYNGEE. This CDR3 reads CASSVTAVNPNTGELFF. The CDR3 bases are TGTGCCAGCAGCGTAACAGCGGTGAATCCGAACACCGGGGAGCTGTTTTTT.

In this sample, this clonotype turned up many times. This rearrangement joins TRBV20-1 to TRBJ2-7; 7 positions match TRBD2. CDR1 and CDR2 (germline): DFQATT, SNEGSKA (reference sequence). CDR3 length: 12 amino acids. V shed 6 bases and J 1 base; nucleotides not matched to a gene: 3. The CDR3 protein is CSARTRSYEQYF. As DNA, the CDR3 is TGCAGTGCACGGACTAGATCCTACGAGCAGTACTTC.

This clonotype was observed a handful of times. The CDR3 sequence is CASRRGETEAFF. The CDR3 nucleotides read TGTGCCAGCAGGAGGGGGGAAACTGAAGCTTTCTTT. The chain has TRBV28 and TRBJ1-1; maybe TRBD1 (6 bases). Germline V gives CDR1 MDHEN, CDR2 SYDVKM. The V end lost 6 bases, the J end lost 5 bases, and 10 bases lay between the germline ends. The CDR3 loop spans 12 amino acids.

The J gene is TRBJ1-5, the V gene TRBV6-2 or TRBV6-3; D is unclear. The germline CDR1 and CDR2 sequences are MNHEY and SVGEGT. Deletions cut 1 base from V and 6 bases from J, with 4 bases between. The CDR3 is made up of 12 amino acids. The CDR3 coding sequence is TGTGCCAGCAGTTACTTCCCTCAGCCCCAGCATTTT. It specifies CASSYFPQPQHF.

V and J are TRBV9 and TRBJ2-3, with TRBD2 matching over 7 bases. In germline, CDR1 is SGDLS, CDR2 YYNGEE. V shed 0 bases, J shed 2 bases, and the junction held 6 bases outside the gene matches. The CDR3 consists of 16 residues. The CDR3 protein is CASSVVTGGYTDTQYF. CDR3 sequence (DNA): TGTGCCAGCAGCGTAGTTACCGGGGGGTACACAGATACGCAGTATTTT.

A remark on this clonotype: A read error may produce the germline difference seen at one junction end. V and J are TRBV10-3 and TRBJ1-2, with D uncertain. The CDR3 spans 14 residues. The germline V gene has CDR1 ENHRY and CDR2 SYGVKD. The CDR3 loop reads CAIRESTANYGYTF. CDR3 sequence (DNA): TGTGCCATCAGGGAGTCGACGGCTAACTATGGCTACACCTTC.

This clonotype was detected many times. V usage is TRBV20-1 and J usage is TRBJ1-1, with TRBD1 as a possible D gene (5 bases). From germline, CDR1 is DFQATT and CDR2 SNEGSKA (reference sequence). Deletions cut 6 bases from V and 4 bases from J, with 9 bases between. This CDR3 spans 11 amino acids. In nucleotides, the CDR3 is TGCAGTGCCCCCGGGGGCACTGAAGCTTTCTTT. This codes for CSAPGGTEAFF.